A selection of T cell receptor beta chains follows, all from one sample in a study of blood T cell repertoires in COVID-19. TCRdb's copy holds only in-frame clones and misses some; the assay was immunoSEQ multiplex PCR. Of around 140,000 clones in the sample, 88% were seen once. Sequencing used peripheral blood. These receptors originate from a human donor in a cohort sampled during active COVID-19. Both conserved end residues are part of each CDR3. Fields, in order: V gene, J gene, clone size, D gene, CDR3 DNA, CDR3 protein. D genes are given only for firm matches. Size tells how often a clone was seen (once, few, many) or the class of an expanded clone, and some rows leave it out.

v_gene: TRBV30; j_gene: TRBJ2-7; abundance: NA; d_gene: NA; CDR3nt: TGTGCCTGGGGAAGGGGTCCCTACGAGCAGTACTTC; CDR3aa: CAWGRGPYEQYF
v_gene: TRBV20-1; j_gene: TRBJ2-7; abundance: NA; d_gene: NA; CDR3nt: TGCAGTGCCCGGACTATTGCCGAGCAGTACTTC; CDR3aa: CSARTIAEQYF
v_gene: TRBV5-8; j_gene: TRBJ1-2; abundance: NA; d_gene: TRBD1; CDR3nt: TGTGCCAGCAGCTTCCCCGGGACAGGGGGCGCTTCCTATGGCTACACCTTC; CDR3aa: CASSFPGTGGASYGYTF
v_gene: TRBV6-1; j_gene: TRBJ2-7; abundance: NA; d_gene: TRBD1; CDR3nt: TGTGCCAGCAGTGAAGGGACAGGGGGCTACGAGCAGTACTTC; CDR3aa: CASSEGTGGYEQYF
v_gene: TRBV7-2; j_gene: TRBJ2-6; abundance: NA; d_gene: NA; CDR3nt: TGTGCCAGCGAACGGCGGACTGGGGCCAACGTCCTGACTTTC; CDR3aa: CASERRTGANVLTF
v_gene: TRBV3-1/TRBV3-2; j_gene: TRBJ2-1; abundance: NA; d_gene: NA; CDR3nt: TGTGCCAGCAGCCAATCCCTCCTCGGCAATGAGCAGTTCTTC; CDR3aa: CASSQSLLGNEQFF
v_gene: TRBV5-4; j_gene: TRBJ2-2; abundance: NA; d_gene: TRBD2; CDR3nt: TGTGCCAGCAGCTTGGGCCTAACTATAGCGGGGGACACCGGGGAGCTGTTTTTT; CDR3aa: CASSLGLTIAGDTGELFF
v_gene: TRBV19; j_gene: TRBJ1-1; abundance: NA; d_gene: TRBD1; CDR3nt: TGTGCCAGTAGTAAGGACAGGGCGGCTGAAGCTTTCTTT; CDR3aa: CASSKDRAAEAFF
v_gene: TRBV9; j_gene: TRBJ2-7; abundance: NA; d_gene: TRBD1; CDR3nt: TGTGCCAGCAGCGTGGGACAGGGGGCCTACGAGCAGTACTTC; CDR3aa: CASSVGQGAYEQYF
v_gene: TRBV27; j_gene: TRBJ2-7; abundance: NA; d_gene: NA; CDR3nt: TGTGCCAGCAGTTCAGCGGGTTTACGGGAGCAGTACTTC; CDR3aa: CASSSAGLREQYF
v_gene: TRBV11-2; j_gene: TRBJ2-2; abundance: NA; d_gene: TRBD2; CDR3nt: TGTGCCAGCAGCCGGGGACTAGGAGACACCGGGGAGCTGTTTTTT; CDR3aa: CASSRGLGDTGELFF
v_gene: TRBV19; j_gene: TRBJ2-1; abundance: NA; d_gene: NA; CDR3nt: TGTGCCAGTAGTCCCGGTTCAGGGATTATCCACAATGAGCAGTTCTTC; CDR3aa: CASSPGSGIIHNEQFF
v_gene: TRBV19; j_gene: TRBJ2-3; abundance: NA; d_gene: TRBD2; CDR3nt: TGTGCCAGTAGCAATGGACTAGCGGGGGGCACAGATACGCAGTATTTT; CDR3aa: CASSNGLAGGTDTQYF
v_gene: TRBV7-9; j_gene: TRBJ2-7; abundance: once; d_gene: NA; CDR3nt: TGTGCCAGCAGCACAGGGAACGAGCAGTACTTC; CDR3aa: CASSTGNEQYF
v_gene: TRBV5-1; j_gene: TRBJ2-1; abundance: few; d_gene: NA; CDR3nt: TGCGCCAGCAGCAGTTCGGGGGAATCATACAATGAGCAGTTCTTC; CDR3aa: CASSSSGESYNEQFF
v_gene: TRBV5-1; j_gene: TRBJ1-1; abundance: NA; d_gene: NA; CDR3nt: TGCGCCAGCAGCCGTACCCCACAGAACACTGAAGCTTTCTTT; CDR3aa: CASSRTPQNTEAFF
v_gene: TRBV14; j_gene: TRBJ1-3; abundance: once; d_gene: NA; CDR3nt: TGTGCCAGCAGCCGGGGAGGCTCTGGAAACACCATATATTTT; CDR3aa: CASSRGGSGNTIYF
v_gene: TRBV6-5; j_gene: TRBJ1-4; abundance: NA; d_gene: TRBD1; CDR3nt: TGTGCCAGCAGTTCCACAGGGGGCGGAAAACTGTTTTTT; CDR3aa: CASSSTGGGKLFF
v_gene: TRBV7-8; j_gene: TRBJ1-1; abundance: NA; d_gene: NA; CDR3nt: TGTGCCAGCACCAACGGGTTAGGCGCTGAAGCTTTCTTT; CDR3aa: CASTNGLGAEAFF
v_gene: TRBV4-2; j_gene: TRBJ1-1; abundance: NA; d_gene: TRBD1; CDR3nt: TGTGCCAGCAGCCAACTAAACAGGGGTCCCCTGGACACTGAAGCTTTCTTT; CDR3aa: CASSQLNRGPLDTEAFF
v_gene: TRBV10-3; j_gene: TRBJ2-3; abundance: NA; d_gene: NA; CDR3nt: TGTGCCATCAGCGCCTCTCAGTGGAGGGAGGCTCTGTATACGCAGTATTTT; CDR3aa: CAISASQWREALYTQYF
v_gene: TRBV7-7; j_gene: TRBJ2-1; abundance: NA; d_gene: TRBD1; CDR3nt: TGTGCTAGCAGCTCAGCCCAGGGGGCGGCCTACAATGAGCAGTTCTTC; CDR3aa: CASSSAQGAAYNEQFF
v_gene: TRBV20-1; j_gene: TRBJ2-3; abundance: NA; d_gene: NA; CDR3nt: TGCAGTGCTAGGGACGGAGGTACGCAGTATTTT; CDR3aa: CSARDGGTQYF
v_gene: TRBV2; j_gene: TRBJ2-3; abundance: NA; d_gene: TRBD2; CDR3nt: TGTGCCAGCAGCAGAGGCGGGGGGATCACAGATACGCAGTATTTT; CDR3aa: CASSRGGGITDTQYF
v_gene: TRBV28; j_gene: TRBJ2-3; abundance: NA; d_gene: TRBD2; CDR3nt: TGTGCCAGCAGACCTAGCGGGGGCACAGATACGCAGTATTTT; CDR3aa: CASRPSGGTDTQYF
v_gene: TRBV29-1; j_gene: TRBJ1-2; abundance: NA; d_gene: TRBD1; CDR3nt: TGCAGCGTCCTTCAGGGGGCCTATGGCTACACCTTC; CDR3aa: CSVLQGAYGYTF
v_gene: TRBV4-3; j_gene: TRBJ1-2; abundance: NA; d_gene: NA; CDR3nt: TGCGCCAGCAGCCCGCGGGGTACAACTCCATACTACACCTTC; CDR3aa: CASSPRGTTPYYTF
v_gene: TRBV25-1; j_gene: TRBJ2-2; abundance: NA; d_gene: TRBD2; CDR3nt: TGTGCCAGCAGTTGGGGAGGGGAGAACGGGGAGCTGTTTTTT; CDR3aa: CASSWGGENGELFF
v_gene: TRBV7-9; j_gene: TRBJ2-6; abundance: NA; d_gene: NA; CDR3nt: TGTGCCAGCAGCTTAGCCCAACTCTCTGGGGCCAACGTCCTGACTTTC; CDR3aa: CASSLAQLSGANVLTF